This TCR beta chain came from a study of response to subunit inactivated influenza vaccine. The study's findings and limits: With each seasonal influenza vaccination, the authors suggested, few new T cells are recruited.

Via MiXCR, TCRdb re-called the RT-PCR reads, giving one row per CDR3 protein. This table holds 600,000 to 850,000 distinct CDR3 sequences, about 14% found once. A word on this clonotype: Its antigen is not identified.

This CDR3 has 14 residues. V lost 7 bases, J lost 0 bases, and 12 bases lay in between. The V gene's germline CDR1 is SGHKS and CDR2 YYEKEE (reference sequence). This clonotype originated in a middle-aged man who received an inactivated influenza vaccine. The source material was PBMCs from blood, sampled 14 to 15 days before vaccination. The J gene is TRBJ2-3, the V gene TRBV5-5; D is ambiguous. DNA for the CDR3: TGTGCCAGCCGTCTTATGGAAAGCACAGATACGCAGTATTTT. Its translation is CASRLMESTDTQYF.